This T cell receptor (beta chain) was found in a study of T-cell reconstitution after alpha-beta-depleted transplantation in children. Study-wide points: Reports say that about two months after transplant, the alpha-beta T cells came out of several hundred graft clones that had expanded. Diversity and T-cell counts at one year after transplant derived mostly from new T cells.

The sample holds many counts of this clonotype. Antigen unknown. TCRbeta library preparation incorporated unique molecular identifiers. TCRdb ran MiXCR on the PCR reads and lists one entry per CDR3 protein. The repertoire holds fewer than 550,000 distinct CDR3 sequences, with 10% to 13% as singletons. The CDR3 loop spans 14 amino acids. CDR1 and CDR2 from the germline V gene are SGDLS and YYNGEE. V was clipped by 0 bases and J by 5 bases, with 9 bases between them. The sequence was collected from a child under 10 years old with inherited bone marrow failure, due to receive a stem cell transplant. The chain links TRBV9 to TRBJ2-1; D is possibly TRBD2 (6 bases). This specimen was PBMCs, taken before TCRalphabeta/CD19-depleted stem cell transplant. CDR3 region: CASSVGSSDNEQFF. The CDR3 nucleotides read TGTGCCAGCAGCGTAGGTTCTAGCGACAATGAGCAGTTCTTC. The whole variable domain, filled in from reference TRBV9 and TRBJ2-1, reads DSGVTQTPKHLITATGQRVTLRCSPRSGDLSVYWYQQSLDQGLQFLIQYYNGEERAKGNILERFSAQQFPDLHSELNLSSLELGDSALYFCASSVGSSDNEQFFGPGTRLTVL.